The sequence of this T cell receptor (beta chain) was determined in a study of beta chain features in type 1 diabetes. Broader study findings: There was a possibility that cDNA sequencing over-represented cells with high TCR expression. Among all four CD4+ subsets, Type 1 diabetes patients had TCRB CDR3s that were moderately but significantly shorter. These data did not resolve whether HLA type affects TCRB rearrangement.

On this clone itself: Its antigen is not known.

Reverse transcription of all isolated RNA meant that expressed TCRB transcripts were sequenced. Clones were sequenced by immunoSEQ multiplex PCR, and TCRdb holds only the in-frame ones, with some missing. The sample contains almost 350,000 clones, approximately 9.9% of which appear only once. CDR1 and CDR2 (germline): SGHDN, FVKESK. With 3 bases removed from V and 3 bases from J, the gap between germline ends came to 3 bases. The CDR3 totals 12 residues. The source material was central memory CD4+ T cells from blood. This receptor was identified in a young man with type 1 diabetes. The chain carries TRBV14 and TRBJ2-1; D not resolved. The CDR3 sequence is CASSHRYNEQFF. As DNA, the CDR3 is TGTGCCAGCAGCCACCGCTACAATGAGCAGTTCTTC. The full variable domain, rest sourced from reference TRBV14 and TRBJ2-1, is EAGVTQFPSHSVIEKGQTVTLRCDPISGHDNLYWYRRVMGKEIKFLLHFVKESKQDESGMPNNRFLAERTGGTYSTLKVQPAELEDSGVYFCASSHRYNEQFFGPGTRLTVL.